These 9 T cell receptor beta chains originate from one sample sequenced in a study of cytomegalovirus exposure and HLA in healthy donors. PCR amplification relied on 60 Vbeta primers (plus 13 Jbeta primers). This table comes from immunoSEQ multiplex PCR, and its TCRdb copy is limited to in-frame clones, with some not included. The sample shows approximately 140,000 clones, about four fifths of them seen only once. The sample comprised PBMCs. The receptors come from a young man in good health and CMV-seropositive.

This sequence joins TRBV27 and TRBJ2-5; possibly TRBD2 for D (6 bases). Trimming removed 4 bases at V and 2 bases at J, with 11 bases between. This CDR3 has 14 amino acids. The germline V gene encodes CDR1 MNHEY and CDR2 SMNVEV (reference sequence). The CDR3 DNA sequence: TGTGCCAGCAGTTGGTTCGGGGGACAAGAGACCCAGTACTTC. Its translation is CASSWFGGQETQYF.

The rearrangement joins TRBV5-1 to TRBJ2-1; 13 bases fit TRBD2. The CDR3 is 15 residues long. Trimming at V came to 4 bases and at J to 4 bases, leaving 2 bases not matched to a gene. Germline CDR1 and CDR2: SGHRS and YFSETQ. CDR3 residues: CASSLLAGGYNEQFF. The CDR3 DNA reads as TGCGCCAGCAGCCTACTAGCGGGGGGGTACAATGAGCAGTTCTTC.

The rearrangement joins TRBV7-8 to TRBJ2-1; 16 nucleotides match TRBD2. Germline V gives CDR1 SGHVS, CDR2 FQNEAQ. The junction had 7 bases not matched to a gene; V was cut back by 4 bases and J by 4 bases. The CDR3 sequence is 18 residues long. Here the CDR3 DNA reads TGTGCCAGCAGCTCGGGGACTAGCGGGAGGGCCGGGTACAATGAGCAGTTCTTC. It translates to CASSSGTSGRAGYNEQFF.

This chain joins TRBV2 and TRBJ2-1; 8 bases align to TRBD2. The V segment lost 4 bases and the J segment 5 bases; nucleotides outside the gene matches: 10. The CDR3 covers 16 residues. CDR1 is SNHLY and CDR2 is FYNNEI in the germline V gene. The CDR3 DNA follows: TGTGCCAGCAGTGTTAGGGGGACTAGGGGGGACAATGAGCAGTTCTTC. Its protein is CASSVRGTRGDNEQFF. The whole variable domain, filled in from reference TRBV2 and TRBJ2-1, reads EPEVTQTPSHQVTQMGQEVILRCVPISNHLYFYWYRQILGQKVEFLVSFYNNEISEKSEIFDDQFSVERPDGSNFTLKIRSTKLEDSAMYFCASSVRGTRGDNEQFFGPGTRLTVL.

The chain is built from TRBV11-2 and TRBJ2-3, with TRBD2 identical over 10 bases. Looked up from germline, CDR1 is SGHAT and CDR2 is FQNNGV. The CDR3 has 18 residues. The V segment lost 1 base and the J segment 6 bases; nucleotides outside the gene matches: 13. The DNA of the CDR3 is TGTGCCAGCAGCTTAGGCCCCCCGGCTAGCGGGAGAGGCGATACGCAGTATTTT. It translates to CASSLGPPASGRGDTQYF. Full variable domain (remainder filled in from reference TRBV11-2 and TRBJ2-3): EAGVAQSPRYKIIEKRQSVAFWCNPISGHATLYWYQQILGQGPKLLIQFQNNGVVDDSQLPKDRFSAERLKGVDSTLKIQPAKLEDSAVYLCASSLGPPASGRGDTQYFGPGTRLTVL.

This clone was recorded once. V and J are TRBV19 and TRBJ2-2, with 7 bases matching TRBD1. Germline V gives CDR1 LNHDA, CDR2 SQIVND (reference sequence). The V segment lost 4 bases and the J segment 6 bases; nucleotides outside the gene matches: 8. The CDR3 spans 15 residues. This CDR3 reads CASSTGTALAGELFF. CDR3 sequence (DNA): TGTGCCAGTAGTACCGGGACAGCGTTAGCCGGGGAGCTGTTTTTT.

The chain is built from TRBV19 and TRBJ2-3; weak D call: TRBD1 (7 bases). The CDR3 contains 13 residues. From germline, CDR1 is LNHDA and CDR2 SQIVND (reference sequence). The V end was cut by 6 bases, the J end by 1 base, with 8 bases between. CDR3 nucleotides: TGTGCCAGTAGCAGGGGGGGCACAGATACGCAGTATTTT. The encoded protein is CASSRGGTDTQYF. Complete variable domain (other parts from reference TRBV19 and TRBJ2-3): DGGITQSPKYLFRKEGQNVTLSCEQNLNHDAMYWYRQDPGQGLRLIYYSQIVNDFQKGDIAEGYSVSREKKESFPLTVTSAQKNPTAFYLCASSRGGTDTQYFGPGTRLTVL.

V and J are TRBV29-1 and TRBJ2-1, with D unresolved. V dropped 3 bases and J dropped 8 bases, with 8 bases sitting between them. Germline-derived CDR1 and CDR2 are SQVTM and ANQGSEA. CDR3 length: 11 residues. CDR3 sequence reads: CSVEALDEQFF. The CDR3 nucleotides are TGCAGCGTTGAGGCTCTTGATGAGCAGTTCTTC.

This chain links TRBV10-3 with TRBJ1-2; 9 bases map to TRBD1. The germline gives CDR1 ENHRY, CDR2 SYGVKD. V lost 6 bases and J lost 4; bases outside the gene matches: 21. The CDR3 has 19 residues. The CDR3 DNA follows: TGTGCCATCAGCGATCCCGGTTCCAGGACAGGGGCCATATTCTATGGCTACACCTTC. Translated, it gives CAISDPGSRTGAIFYGYTF.